The clone carrying this TCR beta chain was detected ten times or more. Treatment meaning: oral pan-JAK inhibitor, 5-10 mg twice daily. This entry belongs to a study of CD8+ T cells in alopecia areata. V shed 5 bases and J 1 base; nucleotides not matched to a gene: 5. The germline gives CDR1 MDHEN, CDR2 SYDVKM. The length of the CDR3 is 17 residues. Extraction and reverse transcription of RNA yielded cDNA as the sequencing template. Clones were read by immunoSEQ multiplex PCR, and TCRdb kept only the in-frame ones, dropping some. The sample holds 200,000 to 250,000 clones, roughly two fifths seen once. Sequencing used CD4+ T cells sorted from blood, obtained at approximately week 34, from a patient treated with tofacitinib. This clonotype was sampled from a human donor with alopecia areata. The V call is TRBV28, the J call TRBJ2-3, with 14 bases identical to TRBD2. The CDR3 sequence is CASSPGLAGDGTDTQYF. DNA of the CDR3: TGTGCCAGCAGTCCGGGACTAGCGGGAGATGGCACAGATACGCAGTATTTT. The variable domain in full, with the rest retrieved from reference TRBV28 and TRBJ2-3, is DVKVTQSSRYLVKRTGEKVFLECVQDMDHENMFWYRQDPGLGLRLIYFSYDVKMKEKGDIPEGYSVSREKKERFSLILESASTNQTSMYLCASSPGLAGDGTDTQYFGPGTRLTVL.